This TCR beta chain was recovered during a study of T cells in Graves' hyperthyroidism and ophthalmopathy (dated by TCRdb to between 2019 and 2020). The study in broad terms: Peripheral blood was collected at initial diagnosis, before any treatment. TCR V-J signatures able to tell the groups apart were searched for in a discovery cohort of 95 or so patients, of whom more than 40 had Graves' ophthalmopathy and under 65 had stable Graves' hyperthyroidism. Prospective prediction of ophthalmopathy was tested in an independent validation cohort of 18 to 20 hyperthyroidism patients and 17 patients who later progressed to ophthalmopathy. For training and testing, the roughly 100 patients in the discovery cohort were randomly divided in a 7:3 ratio. The study also compared thyroid tissue and blood T-cell repertoires from over 5 Graves' hyperthyroidism patients. After sampling, hyperthyroidism patients received methimazole starting at 30 mg daily, and ophthalmopathy patients received high-dose intravenous methylprednisolone. According to the paper, TCR Vbeta CDR3 sequencing was carried out on some 140 peripheral blood samples, which came from 40 to 45 ophthalmopathy, roughly 75 hyperthyroidism and roughly 17 progressor patients. Results and caveats for the whole study, not just this receptor: Most expanded thyroid clonotypes (frequency above 0.001) were also detected in blood, suggesting blood repertoires may reflect thyroid immune responses. In validation, the model predicted progression to ophthalmopathy a median of about 6.5 months before onset, with about 67% sensitivity and more than 72% specificity. A model built on a 13 V-J signature distinguished ophthalmopathy from stable hyperthyroidism, reaching 85% to 90% sensitivity and around 81% specificity in cross-validation and 80%/75% in testing. No statistical method was used to fix the sample size in advance, and group allocation was not hidden from the investigators.

Amplification of TCR beta CDR3 regions was carried out from RNA transcripts. A first-round RT-PCR of the TCR CDR3 used the HTBI primer set with the Qiagen OneStep RT-PCR kit. The libraries were constructed in a second round of multiplex PCR and then size-selected and purified. Sequencing of the libraries was done on an Illumina HiSeq2000 using paired-end 100 bp reads. The published analysis was carried out like this. SOAPnuke was used to process the raw data, removing reads that contained adapters or uncalled bases, had a mean Phred below 15, or lacked an exact match to the constant primer or identifier. COPE v1.2.5 was used to merge the high-quality paired reads, and each unique nucleotide sequence was defined as a clonotype. Clonotypes were aligned to IMGT TRBV, TRBD and TRBJ reference segments using MiTCR v1.1. The analysis included only V-J combinations with a frequency above 0.0001, which together covered around 99% of the repertoires. The TCS score was defined as the ratio of F50 (clonal expansion) to E x V (chaos), calculated using BLOSUM62-based TCRdist between CDR3 peptides within each V-J. Welch's t-statistics and random forest reduced around 550 V-J features to roughly 13, which were used in a naive Bayes classifier (R e1071). TCRdb trimmed the raw reads at Q25, called clones with MiXCR and kept productive beta chains. Each CDR3 protein appears once, grouped with its most common genes and DNA. Clone size and V and J calls follow TCRdb, not the original study. This sample holds a few hundred thousand distinct CDR3 sequences; about 20% were observed only once. In total, the top ten clones hold around 47% of the sample.

In the ophthalmopathy patients, disease was moderately to severely active, with a Clinical Activity Score of 3 or more, a NOSPECS grade of 4 or more, and a duration of less than 3 months. Patients with uncontrolled infections, other autoimmune diseases, pregnancy or lactation were excluded. Diagnoses were based on clinical symptoms, serum thyroxine and TRAb, thyroid ultrasound and orbital computed tomography. PBMCs were isolated from about 10 ml of fresh peripheral blood by Ficoll-Paque density gradient centrifugation. Total RNA was extracted using Trizol reagent, and RNA quality was assessed on an Agilent 2100 Bioanalyzer. This clonotype was detected a few times. Its antigen is unknown. No base quality values were provided; no much bigger clone lies one nucleotide off. The source material was blood. The origin of this receptor is a woman between 70 and 85 years old with Graves' ophthalmopathy.

The CDR3 loop reads CASTRGGGIPYEQYF. The DNA sequence is given as TGTGCCAGCACGAGAGGGGGCGGGATTCCCTACGAGCAGTACTTC. The rearrangement combines TRBV7-2 with TRBJ2-7; the D region possibly corresponds to TRBD1 (7 bases align). Trimming removed 7 bases from V and 2 bases from J, leaving 18 bases between the germline ends. The CDR3 runs 15 amino acids, cysteine and phenylalanine included. Only the CDR3 DNA is retained, 45 bases long and in frame from the first base. From a lookup of the germline V gene, CDR1 and CDR2 are SGHTA and FQGNSA.